This T cell receptor (beta chain) was found in a study of CD8 T cells in Susac syndrome. After extraction with the RNeasy kit, roughly 0.45 to 1 ug of the RNA was reverse transcribed using random hexamers. TCRdb reanalysed the immunoSEQ multiplex PCR reads using MiXCR and keeps one entry per CDR3 protein. The sample gives roughly 190,000 distinct CDR3 sequences, 95% of which show up once; roughly 0.15% is in the top ten. CDR3 length equals 13 residues. Germline CDR1 reads SQVTM; CDR2 reads ANQGSEA. Deletions cut 4 bases from V and 6 bases from J, with 16 bases between. The receptor's source is a human donor with Susac syndrome. The J gene is TRBJ2-7, the V gene TRBV29-1; tentative D call: TRBD1 (6 bases). Sequenced sample: CD8+ T cells from PBMCs. The CDR3 loop reads CSVGGQGQGEQYF. The CDR3 bases are TGCAGCGTTGGTGGGCAGGGGCAGGGCGAGCAGTACTTC.